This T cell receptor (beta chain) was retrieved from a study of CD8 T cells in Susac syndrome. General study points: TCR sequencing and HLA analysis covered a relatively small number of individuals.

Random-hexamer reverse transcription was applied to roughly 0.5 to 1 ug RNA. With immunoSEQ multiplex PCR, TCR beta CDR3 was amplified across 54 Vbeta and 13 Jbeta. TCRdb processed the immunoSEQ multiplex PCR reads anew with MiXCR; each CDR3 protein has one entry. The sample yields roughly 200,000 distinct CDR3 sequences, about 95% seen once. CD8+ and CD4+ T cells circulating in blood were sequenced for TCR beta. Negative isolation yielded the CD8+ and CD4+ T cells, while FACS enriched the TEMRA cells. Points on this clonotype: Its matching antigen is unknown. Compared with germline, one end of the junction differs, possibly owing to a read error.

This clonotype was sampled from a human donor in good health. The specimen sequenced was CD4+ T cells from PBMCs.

The CDR3 reads CASCLAGGSYNEQFF. The DNA for the CDR3 is TGTGCCAGCTGCTTAGCGGGAGGCTCCTACAATGAGCAGTTCTTC. The chain joins TRBV7-2 to TRBJ2-1; 10 bases fit TRBD2. The CDR3 covers 15 residues. Germline assignment: CDR1 SGHTA and CDR2 FQGNSA.